This T cell receptor (beta chain) originates from a study of T cells after posttransplantation cyclophosphamide (TCRdb year 2016). Regarding the research as a whole: T cell repertoire reconstitution was tracked by TRB sequencing after myeloablative bone marrow transplantation in which posttransplantation cyclophosphamide was used as GVHD prophylaxis. Antigen receptor sequencing was done on samples from some 35 PTCy-treated patients and from around 15 related bone marrow donors of those patients. Blood from all 30 or so PTCy patients who had 1-year posttransplant specimens underwent TRB sequencing. Public TRB sequences were queried against a database of over 3,600 sequences associated with responses to pathogens, tumor antigens, self-antigens and alloantigens. Up to roughly 3 additional blood samples from 2 to 5.2 years after transplant were also TRB-sequenced in 3 patients, as was pretransplant blood from 4 patients. Because TRA and TRB clonality correlated tightly in 9 samples, later TCR analyses were limited to TRB. The research as a whole found: The TRB repertoires of T cells infiltrating skin or the GI tract showed only limited overlap with the TRB repertoires found in blood. Across the roughly 40 patients, TRB clonality was highly associated with recipient CMV seropositivity and CMV reactivation, and diversity with PTCy was similar to that in the CNI/methotrexate controls. Donor-recipient similarity was low at 1-2 months but rose over the first year, and later blood repertoires were often dominated by donor CD8+ memory clones.

On this clone itself: Its antigen is unknown. No qualities accompany the bases; no much larger clone lies one base away.

Peripheral blood samples were provided by related bone marrow donors on the day of marrow donation. Mononuclear cells from peripheral blood and bone marrow were separated by Ficoll-Hypaque density centrifugation and then cryopreserved. Genomic DNA was the input for TRB sequencing, which was run either with the immunoSEQ assay at survey resolution or with the hsTCRB kit. As for how the authors treated the data: The immunoSEQ software handled initial read processing, and the LymphoSeq R package was used for repertoire analyses. Clonality was computed as 1 minus normalized Shannon entropy; Gini coefficient was also calculated for each TRB dataset. Phenotypes of unsorted samples were inferred by mapping TRB sequences from sorted subsets of the recipient or donor onto unsorted samples of the same recipient. The table was pulled from immuneACCESS by TCRdb, which kept in-frame rearrangements only. Such tables lose some clones; where checked, under half of the loss comes from unresolved V genes, and the rest has no known cause. That table furnishes V, J and clone size, whereas the DNA furnished D and trimming. The data for this sample show about 33,000 clones, each detected more than once. About 1.2% of the sample comes from the top ten.

The CDR3 holds 15 amino acids from the cysteine to the phenylalanine. The only DNA kept is the CDR3, 45 bases in frame from the first base. CDR1 and CDR2 are read off the germline V gene as SGHTA and FQGNSA. V and J lose 7 bases and 4 bases, and a span of 17 bases separates them. The chain couples TRBV7-2 to TRBJ2-1, with TRBD1 tentatively as D gene (5 bases match). The specimen was PBMCs. This TCR came from a girl aged 10 to 17 in good health, CMV-negative, and a related stem cell transplant donor. The CDR3 reads CASKSGPSQYNEQFF. The bases read TGTGCCAGCAAGTCAGGGCCATCCCAATACAATGAGCAGTTCTTC.